These 30 T cell receptor beta chains were all obtained from the same sample, sequenced in a study of identifying expanded T cells in peripheral blood. Sequenced by immunoSEQ multiplex PCR; TCRdb stores in-frame clones only, minus some. The table has 91,000 or so clones, roughly 86% seen once. The specimen was blood. All receptors come from a person between 18 and 70 years old in good health.

The chain links TRBV7-3 to TRBJ1-2; TRBD1 matches 7 bases. The length of the CDR3 is 16 residues. Germline V lookup: CDR1 SGHTA, CDR2 FQGTGA. Losses at the gene ends were 2 bases for V and 2 bases for J; bases not matched to a gene: 8. CDR3 coding DNA: TGTGCCAGCAGCTTAGGGTGGGGACAGAGCAACTATGGCTACACCTTC. Protein sequence: CASSLGWGQSNYGYTF.

V usage is TRBV7-3 and J usage is TRBJ2-5; 7 bases agree with TRBD1. This CDR3 has 15 amino acids. Per the germline V gene, CDR1 is SGHTA and CDR2 is FQGTGA. V lost 5 bases, J lost 2 bases, and 8 bases stayed unmatched. CDR3 in amino acids: CASSPNGQAQETQYF. The CDR3 DNA sequence: TGTGCCAGCAGCCCGAATGGACAGGCACAAGAGACCCAGTACTTC. Complete variable domain (other parts from reference TRBV7-3 and TRBJ2-5): GAGVSQTPSNKVTEKGKYVELRCDPISGHTALYWYRQSLGQGPEFLIYFQGTGAADDSGLPNDRFFAVRPEGSVSTLKIQRTERGDSAVYLCASSPNGQAQETQYFGPGTRLLVL.

CDR3: CASSPTSGSEQYF. CDR3 DNA: TGTGCCAGCTCACCGACTAGCGGGAGCGAGCAGTACTTC. This sequence joins TRBV18 and TRBJ2-7; 12 bases align to TRBD2. CDR3 length: 13 residues. The trim removed 3 bases at V and 6 bases at J, leaving 0 bases unmatched. Germline-derived CDR1 and CDR2 are KGHSH and LQKENI.

This clone showed up just once. The chain carries TRBV19 and TRBJ1-2; D is unclear. CDR3 length: 14 residues. V shed 8 bases and J shed 4 bases, with 17 bases lying between them. The germline V gene encodes CDR1 LNHDA and CDR2 SQIVND (reference sequence). The CDR3 DNA sequence: TGTGCCAGTTCGGTACCCTCGCGGACCTATGGCTACACCTTC. Translating gives CASSVPSRTYGYTF.

The V call is TRBV19, the J call TRBJ2-7, with 8 bases matching TRBD2. V was pared by 4 bases and J by 5 bases, with 10 bases of the junction left unmatched. The CDR3 sequence is 15 residues long. Germline assignment: CDR1 LNHDA and CDR2 SQIVND (reference sequence). CDR3 in DNA: TGTGCCAGTAGTAGAAAGGGACTAGTTGGCGACGAGCAGTACTTC. This translates into CASSRKGLVGDEQYF.

This chain connects TRBV6-5 to TRBJ2-7, with 9 bases matching TRBD1. The germline V gene encodes CDR1 MNHEY and CDR2 SVGAGI. V lost 7 bases and J lost 7; bases outside the gene matches: 8. CDR3 length equals 13 residues. The CDR3 region has the DNA TGTGCCAGCACCGAGGACAGGGGCGGAGAGCAGTACTTC. Translation gives CASTEDRGGEQYF.

This chain links TRBV11-2 with TRBJ1-2, with 10 bases lining up with TRBD1. After removal of 2 bases from V and 5 bases from J, the junction contained 8 bases not matched to a gene. The CDR3 spans 16 residues. CDR1 SGHAT and CDR2 FQNNGV come from the germline V gene. The DNA for the CDR3 is TGTGCCAGCAGCTTAATCGACAGGGGGCGTTGGTATGGCTACACCTTC. Its translation is CASSLIDRGRWYGYTF.

V gene TRBV19 combines with J gene TRBJ2-2, with D unresolved. V lost 4 bases, J lost 4 bases, and 7 bases lay in between. Germline CDR1 LNHDA, CDR2 SQIVND (reference sequence). This CDR3 is built from 13 residues. As DNA, the CDR3 is TGTGCCAGTAGTAGTCAGCCCACCGGGGAGCTGTTTTTT. Amino acid sequence: CASSSQPTGELFF.

A single count supports this clone. The genes are TRBV23-1 and TRBJ2-5; D is ambiguous. TRBV23-1 is an ORF, and what it does is uncertain. CDR3 length equals 15 residues. V was trimmed by 2 bases and J by 4 bases, leaving 14 bases between them. This CDR3 reads CASSQECANGETQYF. The DNA for the CDR3 is TGCGCCAGCAGTCAAGAATGCGCTAACGGAGAGACCCAGTACTTC.

This chain connects TRBV4-3 to TRBJ2-5, with 8 nucleotides matching TRBD1. The V and J ends lost 4 bases and 1 base, in that order; junction bases with no gene match: 8. Germline CDR1 is LGHNA and CDR2 is YSLEER. CDR3 length: 16 residues. The CDR3 is CASSLLWDRFQETQYF. The DNA of the CDR3 is TGCGCCAGCAGCCTTTTATGGGACAGGTTCCAAGAGACCCAGTACTTC.

This chain uses TRBV30 with TRBJ1-2; D uncertain. The CDR3 has 14 residues. The V end was cut by 6 bases, the J end by 1 base, with 15 bases between. Per germline, CDR1 GTSNPN and CDR2 SVGIG (reference sequence). CDR3 residues: CACPGSGLNYGYTF. In DNA form, the CDR3 reads TGTGCCTGCCCGGGATCGGGCCTTAACTATGGCTACACCTTC.

In DNA form, the CDR3 reads TGTGCCAGCAGCGTAGTCAACAGGGACGGCTACACCTTC. It encodes CASSVVNRDGYTF. The rearrangement links TRBV9 to TRBJ1-2, with D perhaps matching TRBD1 (6 bases). V was cut by 0 bases and J by 8 bases, with 11 bases left in between. From germline, CDR1 is SGDLS and CDR2 YYNGEE. The CDR3 has 13 residues.

The J gene is TRBJ2-3, the V gene TRBV5-1; D is unclear. Germline CDR1 and CDR2: SGHRS and YFSETQ. The CDR3 is 12 amino acids. With 4 bases removed from V and 2 bases from J, the gap between germline ends came to 5 bases. CDR3 nucleotides: TGCGCCAGCAGCGTATACACAGATACGCAGTATTTT. Protein: CASSVYTDTQYF.

This clone has a single count. The chain has TRBV6-6 and TRBJ1-1; D possibly corresponds to TRBD1 (5 bases). Trimming took 6 bases from V and 2 from J, leaving 10 bases between them. This CDR3 contains 13 residues. Germline lookup yields CDR1 MNHNY and CDR2 SVGAGI (reference sequence). Here the CDR3 reads CASRRGVNTEAFF. In nucleotides, the CDR3 is TGTGCCAGCAGGAGAGGGGTTAACACTGAAGCTTTCTTT.

The V gene is TRBV5-1, the J gene TRBJ2-7, with TRBD1 matching 7 bases. The CDR3 covers 17 residues. Germline V gene lookup returns CDR1 SGHRS and CDR2 YFSETQ. With 0 bases clipped from V and 0 bases from J, the junction kept 9 bases outside the gene matches. This chain's CDR3 is CASSLVTGTDLSYEQYF. The CDR3 bases are TGCGCCAGCAGCTTGGTTACCGGGACAGATCTCTCCTACGAGCAGTACTTC.

The V and J genes are TRBV4-3 and TRBJ2-7, with D unresolved. Trimming left V 0 bases short and J 1 base short, with 13 bases between. The CDR3 spans 16 residues. The germline V gene has CDR1 LGHNA and CDR2 YSLEER. The CDR3 DNA reads TGCGCCAGCAGCCAAGATCGCATAGAACCGTCCTACGAGCAGTACTTC. Residues: CASSQDRIEPSYEQYF.

The chain employs TRBV7-9 and TRBJ2-7; the D is unclear. This CDR3 has 13 amino acids. V lost 3 bases to trimming and J lost 4 bases, with 10 bases between them. Germline loops: CDR1 SEHNR, CDR2 FQNEAQ (reference sequence). In DNA, the CDR3 is TGTGCCAGCAGCTTGTCCGAGAAATACGAGCAGTACTTC. As protein: CASSLSEKYEQYF.

The chain couples TRBV29-1 to TRBJ2-7, with D perhaps matching TRBD1 (6 bases). The CDR3 totals 12 residues. V lost 4 bases and J 4 bases, leaving 11 bases between the germline ends. Germline CDR1 and CDR2: SQVTM and ANQGSEA. The CDR3 loop is CSVGDKGYEQYF. CDR3 bases: TGCAGCGTTGGGGACAAGGGATACGAGCAGTACTTC.

V usage is TRBV19 and J usage is TRBJ1-2; 8 bases agree with TRBD1. J gave up 4 bases and V 5 bases, and 9 bases lay outside the gene matches. Per germline, CDR1 LNHDA and CDR2 SQIVND (reference sequence). The CDR3 is 15 residues long. The CDR3, as DNA: TGTGCCAGTAGTCCCTTGGACAGGGACGGCTATGGCTACACCTTC. This codes for CASSPLDRDGYGYTF.

This chain links TRBV14 with TRBJ2-7; no reliable D call. The CDR3 length is 12 residues. The germline V and J ends were trimmed by 0 bases and 4 bases, with 4 bases remaining between them. Germline V gives CDR1 SGHDN, CDR2 FVKESK. The CDR3 is CASSQDGYEQYF. CDR3 nucleotides: TGTGCCAGCAGCCAAGATGGGTACGAGCAGTACTTC.

The chain links TRBV12-2 to TRBJ1-6; TRBD1 is the table's D call and was not checked against the DNA. TRBV12-2 is tagged as a pseudogene. The CDR3 runs to 15 residues. CDR3 DNA sequence: TGTGCAAGTCGCTTTCCCAGGGGGTATAATTCACCCCTCCACTTT. It encodes CASRFPRGYNSPLHF.

On this clone: At one of its ends the junction is not consistent with the germline gene, which may arise from a read error. The J gene is TRBJ1-5, the V gene TRBV5-8; a possible D gene is TRBD1 (5 bases). This CDR3 is built from 14 residues. The germline V gene has CDR1 SGHTS and CDR2 YDEGEE. The CDR3 region has the DNA TGTGCCAGCAGTTTGGGGACGGGGGGTCAGCCCCAGCATTTT. Protein product: CASSLGTGGQPQHF.

This CDR3 is CASSVVPNLNTEAFF. The CDR3 region has the DNA TGTGCCAGCAGCGTAGTCCCAAATTTGAACACTGAAGCTTTCTTT. V usage is TRBV9 and J usage is TRBJ1-1, with D unclear. The ends were cut back, 0 bases at V and 0 bases at J, with 9 bases in the middle. The CDR3 loop spans 15 amino acids. In germline, CDR1 is SGDLS, CDR2 YYNGEE.

The genes are TRBV28 and TRBJ2-7; D remains ambiguous. V shed 8 bases and J shed 3 bases, with 14 bases lying between them. Germline CDR1 reads MDHEN; CDR2 reads SYDVKM. The CDR3 is 13 amino acids. The chain's CDR3 is CASVKGQDYEQYF. The CDR3 DNA sequence: TGTGCCAGCGTTAAAGGGCAAGACTACGAGCAGTACTTC.

V gene TRBV19 combines with J gene TRBJ1-4; tentative D call: TRBD1 (6 bases). Trimming left V 5 bases short and J 5 bases short, with 15 bases between. The CDR3 loop spans 15 amino acids. Germline V gene sequence: CDR1 LNHDA, CDR2 SQIVND (reference sequence). The CDR3 sequence is CASSERQVPNEKLFF. The CDR3 bases are TGTGCCAGTAGTGAAAGACAGGTCCCCAATGAAAAACTGTTTTTT.

This clone was seen only a few times. V is TRBV2 and J is TRBJ1-6; D gene uncertain. V gave up 5 bases and J gave up 9 bases, with 8 bases separating them. Germline CDR1 reads SNHLY; CDR2 reads FYNNEI. This CDR3 region has 12 residues. CDR3 loop: CASSTMRSPLHF. Here the CDR3 DNA reads TGTGCCAGCAGTACCATGCGTTCACCCCTCCACTTT.

CDR3 loop: CASSFPGVSPEGYTF. The DNA for the CDR3 is TGTGCCAGCAGCTTTCCGGGTGTTAGTCCGGAGGGCTACACCTTC. The chain carries TRBV7-9 and TRBJ1-2; unclear D gene. The CDR3 totals 15 residues. V dropped 3 bases and J dropped 8 bases, with 19 bases sitting between them. Germline V lookup: CDR1 SEHNR, CDR2 FQNEAQ (reference sequence).

The chain links TRBV4-3 to TRBJ2-1; D not resolved. The germline CDR1 and CDR2 sequences are LGHNA and YSLEER. Between the trimmed V and J ends, which lost 0 bases and 3 bases, there was a span of 9 bases. The CDR3 totals 15 residues. CDR3 in amino acids: CASSQEVGSYNEQFF. CDR3 sequence (DNA): TGCGCCAGCAGCCAAGAAGTTGGCAGCTACAATGAGCAGTTCTTC.

This chain uses TRBV7-9 with TRBJ2-3; 7 bases are shared with TRBD1. Germline lookup yields CDR1 SEHNR and CDR2 FQNEAQ (reference sequence). Germline trimming cut 3 bases from V and 1 base from J; bases unmatched to any gene: 1. The CDR3 totals 14 residues. The CDR3: CASSFQGGTDTQYF. CDR3 DNA: TGTGCCAGCAGCTTCCAGGGGGGCACAGATACGCAGTATTTT.

This chain connects TRBV19 to TRBJ2-3; no clear D gene. Germline assignment: CDR1 LNHDA and CDR2 SQIVND (reference sequence). The CDR3 loop spans 14 amino acids. V dropped 2 bases and J dropped 0 bases, with 6 bases sitting between them. CDR3 amino acids: CASSITRSTDTQYF. The CDR3 coding sequence is TGTGCCAGTAGTATAACGCGGAGCACAGATACGCAGTATTTT. Looking up the rest from reference TRBV19 and TRBJ2-3 gives the full variable domain: DGGITQSPKYLFRKEGQNVTLSCEQNLNHDAMYWYRQDPGQGLRLIYYSQIVNDFQKGDIAEGYSVSREKKESFPLTVTSAQKNPTAFYLCASSITRSTDTQYFGPGTRLTVL.